The 25 T cell receptor beta chains given below trace back to one sample, sequenced in a study of cytomegalovirus exposure and HLA in healthy donors. The PCR was carried out with 60 Vbeta primers and 13 Jbeta primers. Libraries were prepared by immunoSEQ multiplex PCR; TCRdb keeps only in-frame clonotypes and omits some of them. The repertoire holds approximately 200,000 clones, around 86% seen once, with 6.5% in the top ten. Sequencing was done on a sample of PBMCs. These receptor sequences come from a woman aged 45-65 years in good health and CMV-seropositive.

The chain combines TRBV6-1 with TRBJ2-5; 8 nucleotides agree with TRBD2. J lost 5 bases, V lost 0 bases, and 14 bases had no gene match. The CDR3 sequence is 18 residues long. CDR1 MNHNS and CDR2 SASEGT come from the germline V gene. The CDR3 protein is CASSEARWGSGAGETQYF. The CDR3 coding sequence is TGTGCCAGCAGTGAAGCGCGGTGGGGTAGCGGGGCAGGGGAGACCCAGTACTTC.

The chain links TRBV29-1 to TRBJ1-2, with D possibly TRBD1 on 5 matching bases. This CDR3 is 16 amino acids long. V dropped 1 base and J dropped 4 bases, with 19 bases sitting between them. Germline V gene data show CDR1 as SQVTM and CDR2 as ANQGSEA. The CDR3 DNA reads TGCAGCGTTGAAGCGGACCCGGGACTCGGTCTCTATGGCTACACCTTC. Its translation is CSVEADPGLGLYGYTF.

This clone was counted a single time. This chain joins TRBV29-1 and TRBJ1-1; a weak D match, TRBD1 (5 bases). This CDR3 has 12 amino acids. Germline values: CDR1 SQVTM, CDR2 ANQGSEA. The V end lost 4 bases, the J end lost 4 bases, and 10 bases lay between the germline ends. The CDR3 loop is CSVGRGGTEAFF. CDR3 nucleotides: TGCAGCGTTGGGAGGGGAGGCACTGAAGCTTTCTTT.

The chain has TRBV10-3 and TRBJ2-3; D gene unclear. CDR3 length: 15 amino acids. Between the trimmed V and J ends, which lost 2 bases and 4 bases, there was a span of 13 bases. The germline V gene encodes CDR1 ENHRY and CDR2 SYGVKD. CDR3 in DNA: TGTGCCATCAGTGAGCCCCCACCAAAGCCAGATACGCAGTATTTT. It is translated as CAISEPPPKPDTQYF.

CDR3 bases: TGTGCCAGCAGTTTGCCGGGAGATATGAACACTGAAGCTTTCTTT. Its translation is CASSLPGDMNTEAFF. This chain joins TRBV11-2 and TRBJ1-1; no firm D call. Germline CDR1 reads SGHAT; CDR2 reads FQNNGV. V lost 6 bases to trimming and J lost 0 bases, with 14 bases between them. The CDR3 has 15 residues. The whole variable domain, remainder taken from reference TRBV11-2 and TRBJ1-1, is EAGVAQSPRYKIIEKRQSVAFWCNPISGHATLYWYQQILGQGPKLLIQFQNNGVVDDSQLPKDRFSAERLKGVDSTLKIQPAKLEDSAVYLCASSLPGDMNTEAFFGQGTRLTVV.

This chain joins TRBV19 and TRBJ2-3; a possible D gene is TRBD2 (7 bases). Germline V gives CDR1 LNHDA, CDR2 SQIVND (reference sequence). V lost 7 bases and J lost 1, with 21 bases in between. The CDR3 totals 17 residues. The CDR3 protein is CASTSGVGGKGTDTQYF. CDR3 nucleotide sequence: TGTGCCAGTACCTCAGGGGTCGGGGGGAAGGGCACAGATACGCAGTATTTT.

The chain employs TRBV29-1 and TRBJ2-1; weak D call: TRBD1 (6 bases). V lost 8 bases to trimming and J lost 1 base, with 12 bases between them. The CDR3 loop spans 13 amino acids. Germline V CDR1 and CDR2: SQVTM, ANQGSEA. The CDR3 DNA sequence: TGCAGCTACCAGGGGCGGTCCTACAATGAGCAGTTCTTC. This encodes CSYQGRSYNEQFF.

As for this clone: One end of the junction does not line up with germline, which may come from a read error. The chain combines TRBV7-9 with TRBJ1-1; weak D call: TRBD1 (6 bases). CDR1 is SEHNR and CDR2 is FQNEAQ in the germline V gene (reference sequence). The CDR3 spans 12 residues. The chain's CDR3 is CSSSLSGTEAFF. The CDR3 nucleotides read TGTTCCAGCAGCTTAAGTGGGACAGAAGCTTTCTTT.

Comments on this clone: This sample includes further DNA sequences coding for the same CDR3. The chain has TRBV28 and TRBJ1-2; 12 positions match TRBD1. The ends lost 6 bases at V and 8 bases at J; junction bases unmatched: 10. Germline V gene lookup returns CDR1 MDHEN and CDR2 SYDVKM. CDR3 size: 15 residues. CDR3 sequence reads: CASSRPGQGAGGYTF. CDR3 nucleotides: TGTGCCAGCAGCCGCCCGGGACAGGGGGCGGGAGGCTACACCTTC.

Only a few counts were recorded for this clone. The V gene is TRBV4-3, the J gene TRBJ2-7, with a possible D match to TRBD2 (6 bases). The CDR3 is 13 residues long. Between the trimmed V and J ends, which lost 5 bases and 1 base, there was a span of 9 bases. Germline V gives CDR1 LGHNA, CDR2 YSLEER. The CDR3 nucleotides are TGCGCCAGCAGCGGAGGGCCTTCCTACGAGCAGTACTTC. Translating it yields CASSGGPSYEQYF.

In this sample, this clone turned up a few times. The J gene is TRBJ2-2, the V gene TRBV6-5; TRBD1 matches at 10 bases. The trim removed 2 bases at V and 3 bases at J, leaving 0 bases unmatched. The CDR3 extends over 15 amino acids. CDR1 and CDR2 (germline): MNHEY, SVGAGI. CDR3 sequence reads: CASSYGQGDTGELFF. The CDR3 DNA is TGTGCCAGCAGTTACGGACAGGGGGACACCGGGGAGCTGTTTTTT.

The chain couples TRBV6-6 to TRBJ2-7; TRBD1 matches 8 bases. Germline V gene data show CDR1 as MNHNY and CDR2 as SVGAGI (reference sequence). The trim removed 2 bases at V and 5 bases at J, leaving 5 bases unmatched. The CDR3 runs 14 residues. The CDR3 region has the DNA TGTGCCAGCAGTTACCCCGGACAGGGACACGAGCAGTACTTC. Its protein is CASSYPGQGHEQYF.

This sequence joins TRBV25-1 and TRBJ2-3, with TRBD2 matching over 7 bases. V trimming: 4 bases; J trimming: 3 bases; junction bases outside the gene matches: 7. The CDR3 length is 15 residues. From germline, CDR1 is MGHDK and CDR2 SYGVNS. In DNA, the CDR3 is TGTGCCAGCAGTGTTGGCGGGAGTAGGACAGATACGCAGTATTTT. Protein product: CASSVGGSRTDTQYF.

The rearrangement joins TRBV10-3 to TRBJ1-2; D uncertain. The CDR3 is 13 amino acids. The V end lost 0 bases, the J end lost 4 bases, and 6 bases lay between the germline ends. Germline loops: CDR1 ENHRY, CDR2 SYGVKD. The CDR3 loop is CAISESDIYGYTF. For the CDR3, the DNA is TGTGCCATCAGTGAGTCTGACATCTATGGCTACACCTTC.

This sequence joins TRBV6-5 and TRBJ2-3, with 7 nucleotides matching TRBD2. With 9 bases clipped from V and 7 bases from J, the junction kept 13 bases outside the gene matches. Germline values: CDR1 MNHEY, CDR2 SVGAGI. This CDR3 has 14 amino acids. The CDR3 DNA reads TGTGCCAGTGGGGAGGCTAGCGGAGGCTATACGCAGTATTTT. This sequence encodes CASGEASGGYTQYF.

This chain joins TRBV7-9 and TRBJ1-2; tentatively, D is TRBD1 (6 bases). V was pared by 5 bases and J by 1 base, with 11 bases between. The length of the CDR3 is 14 residues. Germline values: CDR1 SEHNR, CDR2 FQNEAQ (reference sequence). CDR3 nucleotides: TGTGCCAGCAGCCCCGGACAGCTTAACTATGGCTACACCTTC. Its protein product is CASSPGQLNYGYTF.

This clone was picked up a small number of times. The V gene is TRBV28, the J gene TRBJ1-2, with 8 bases aligning to TRBD1. CDR3 length: 15 amino acids. Per the germline V gene, CDR1 is MDHEN and CDR2 is SYDVKM. V lost 3 bases and J lost 3; bases outside the gene matches: 6. Here the CDR3 reads CASSFRQGWDYGYTF. Here the CDR3 DNA reads TGTGCCAGCAGTTTTCGACAGGGGTGGGACTATGGCTACACCTTC.

This chain joins TRBV19 and TRBJ2-3; 9 bases fit TRBD1. Germline CDR1 LNHDA, CDR2 SQIVND (reference sequence). CDR3 size: 15 residues. Trimming cost V 4 bases and J 1 base; bases outside gene matches: 3. The CDR3 loop reads CASSTGTGRTDTQYF. The CDR3 DNA is TGTGCCAGTAGTACCGGGACAGGGCGCACAGATACGCAGTATTTT.

The DNA of the CDR3 is TGTGCCAGCAGCCCCCTAGGATATGAGCAGTTCTTC. This sequence encodes CASSPLGYEQFF. This chain connects TRBV11-2 to TRBJ2-1; no firm D call. Germline CDR1 is SGHAT and CDR2 is FQNNGV. This CDR3 is 12 amino acids long. Trimming took 5 bases from V and 8 from J, leaving 10 bases between them.

This chain links TRBV7-2 with TRBJ1-6; D possibly corresponds to TRBD1 (5 bases). V lost 5 bases and J 10 bases, leaving 12 bases between the germline ends. CDR3 length: 13 amino acids. Per germline, CDR1 SGHTA and CDR2 FQGNSA. In nucleotides, the CDR3 is TGTGCCAGCAGCCCCCCAGGGTACTCACCCCTCCACTTT. It encodes CASSPPGYSPLHF.

The gene calls are TRBV6-1 and TRBJ2-3; D is undetermined. Looked up from germline, CDR1 is MNHNS and CDR2 is SASEGT. The length of the CDR3 is 14 residues. Trimming shortened V by 4 bases and J by 4 bases, and 12 bases separated the two germline ends. CDR3 sequence: CASSVIRVADTQYF. Here the CDR3 DNA reads TGTGCCAGCAGTGTTATACGGGTAGCAGATACGCAGTATTTT.

This chain joins TRBV10-3 and TRBJ1-1; D perhaps matches TRBD1 (6 bases). CDR1 and CDR2 (germline): ENHRY, SYGVKD. Trimming left V 0 bases short and J 11 bases short, with 10 bases between. The CDR3 is 12 amino acids. The DNA for the CDR3 is TGTGCCATCAGTGAGTCGGGGGGGCGGGCTTTCTTT. Amino acid sequence: CAISESGGRAFF.

The sample holds one count of this clone. The CDR3 DNA reads TGTGCCAGCAGGCTAGCGGGGCCCTACAATGAGCAGTTCTTC. Translation: CASRLAGPYNEQFF. The J gene is TRBJ2-1, the V gene TRBV6-6; 9 nucleotides align to TRBD2. This CDR3 has 14 amino acids. Germline trimming cut 6 bases from V and 2 bases from J; bases unmatched to any gene: 2. Germline CDR1 reads MNHNY; CDR2 reads SVGAGI (reference sequence).

The V and J genes are TRBV13 and TRBJ2-5, with 9 bases aligning to TRBD1. The DNA end lines up better with TRBJ2-7; the J call may be wrong. This CDR3 is built from 16 residues. From germline, CDR1 is PRHDT and CDR2 FYEKMQ (reference sequence). The DNA for the CDR3 is TGTGCCAGCAGCTTAGGCTGGGGACAGGGTACCTACGAGCAGTACTTC. Encoded protein: CASSLGWGQGTYEQYF.

The CDR3 protein is CASSILAGGRETQYF. DNA of the CDR3: TGTGCCAGCAGCATACTAGCGGGGGGGCGGGAGACCCAGTACTTC. V and J are TRBV5-6 and TRBJ2-5; 13 positions agree with TRBD2. The germline CDR1 and CDR2 sequences are SGHDT and YYEEEE. V lost 4 bases to trimming and J lost 5 bases; unmatched junction nucleotides: 5. The CDR3 length is 15 residues.